These 15 T cell receptor beta chains originate from one sample sequenced in a study of blood T cells in healthy people across ages. Next came a second PCR, run for roughly 6 to 11 cycles, which used a sample-barcoded 5' primer along with a J-beta primer mix. TCRdb fed the 5' RACE reads into MiXCR, producing one record per CDR3 protein. Of roughly 1,500,000 distinct CDR3 sequences detected, roughly 30% appear once; the ten largest clones hold 11%. Sequenced sample: blood. The receptors shown here come from a woman in her twenties or thirties in good health.

The rearrangement joins TRBV9 to TRBJ2-3; D remains unclear. The CDR3 totals 15 residues. In germline, CDR1 is SGDLS, CDR2 YYNGEE. V shed 0 bases and J shed 2 bases, with 10 bases lying between them. The CDR3 sequence: CASSVDPRTTDTQYF. The CDR3 DNA is TGTGCCAGCAGCGTAGATCCCCGTACCACAGATACGCAGTATTTT.

Of note for this clonotype: Germline and junction disagree at one end, which may indicate a read error. The V gene is TRBV20-1, the J gene TRBJ2-6, with 9 nucleotides matching TRBD1. The V gene's germline CDR1 is DFQATT and CDR2 SNEGSKA (reference sequence). This CDR3 has 16 residues. CDR3 sequence (DNA): TGCAGTGCTTGGGACAGGGATAAGTCTGGGGCCAACGTCCCGACTTTC. Protein: CSAWDRDKSGANVPTF.

To note about this clonotype: Since a much larger clone is just one base distant, this may be a read error. The chain couples TRBV29-1 to TRBJ1-4; 8 nucleotides match TRBD1. Germline loops: CDR1 SQVTM, CDR2 ANQGSEA. The CDR3 sequence is 13 residues long. This CDR3 is CSTQGAVNEKRFF. DNA of the CDR3: TGCAGCACCCAGGGGGCCGTTAATGAAAAACGGTTTTTT.

On this clonotype: This may arise from a read error, as a much more abundant clone is one base away. CDR3 amino acids: CATSGRRRGPNTEAFF. The CDR3, as DNA: TGTGCCACCAGTGGCCGAAGGAGGGGACCGAACACTGAAGCTTTCTTT. J is TRBJ1-1 and V is TRBV24-1, with a weak D call TRBD1 (5 bases). This CDR3 region has 16 residues. From germline, CDR1 is KGHDR and CDR2 SFDVKD. V lost 5 bases, J lost 1 base, and 16 bases lay in between.

The J gene is TRBJ2-5, the V gene TRBV6-1; 7 nucleotides match TRBD1. V was pared by 6 bases and J by 4 bases, with 11 bases of the junction left unmatched. This CDR3 spans 15 amino acids. Germline V gene data show CDR1 as MNHNS and CDR2 as SASEGT. The CDR3 DNA is TGTGCCAGCAGAGCCCCCGGGACAGCATTAGAGACCCAGTACTTC. As protein: CASRAPGTALETQYF.

The V call is TRBV6-6, the J call TRBJ1-5, with D possibly being TRBD1 (6 bases). CDR3 length equals 17 residues. Germline CDR1 MNHNY, CDR2 SVGAGI (reference sequence). The V end was cut by 11 bases, the J end by 0 bases, with 23 bases between. CDR3 nucleotide sequence: TGTGCCGCGTCGGGGCCGACAGGCCTGTATAGCAATCAGCCCCAGCATTTT. Its protein is CAASGPTGLYSNQPQHF.

V is TRBV10-2 and J is TRBJ2-3; 12 positions match TRBD2. The germline gives CDR1 WSHSY, CDR2 SAAADI. The CDR3 sequence is 16 residues long. V was clipped by 3 bases and J by 6 bases; unmatched bases: 7. The CDR3 loop reads CASSDLAGGPGDTQYF. The CDR3 DNA reads as TGCGCCAGCAGTGATCTAGCGGGAGGGCCGGGGGATACGCAGTATTTT.

With regard to this clonotype: At one end the junction does not follow the germline gene, possibly because of a read error. This chain links TRBV7-9 with TRBJ1-2, with TRBD1 as a possible D gene (5 bases). CDR1 and CDR2 from the germline V gene are SEHNR and FQNEAQ (reference sequence). The CDR3 is made up of 14 amino acids. CDR3 bases: TGTTCCAGCAGCTTAGGGGTCTTTAACTATGGCTACACCTTC. Protein product: CSSSLGVFNYGYTF.

This chain joins TRBV20-1 and TRBJ2-4, with 7 bases aligning to TRBD2. With the DNA end fitting TRBJ2-7 better, the J assignment may be wrong. The CDR3 totals 14 residues. Germline V gives CDR1 DFQATT, CDR2 SNEGSKA (reference sequence). The CDR3 protein is CSARDPAGVDEQYF. The CDR3 DNA reads TGCAGTGCTAGAGATCCGGCGGGAGTCGACGAGCAGTACTTC.

There are a few counts of this clonotype. The chain employs TRBV9 and TRBJ2-1; no clear D gene. The V end lost 0 bases, the J end lost 9 bases, and 10 bases lay between the germline ends. Germline values: CDR1 SGDLS, CDR2 YYNGEE. The CDR3 consists of 13 residues. CDR3 amino acids: CASSVDGSREQFF. CDR3 nucleotides: TGTGCCAGCAGCGTAGATGGGTCTCGTGAGCAGTTCTTC. Full variable domain (outside the CDR3, taken from reference TRBV9 and TRBJ2-1): DSGVTQTPKHLITATGQRVTLRCSPRSGDLSVYWYQQSLDQGLQFLIQYYNGEERAKGNILERFSAQQFPDLHSELNLSSLELGDSALYFCASSVDGSREQFFGPGTRLTVL.

This clonotype was recorded a few times. J is TRBJ1-2 and V is TRBV5-1; 7 nucleotides agree with TRBD1. Germline V gene data show CDR1 as SGHRS and CDR2 as YFSETQ. CDR3 length: 14 amino acids. The V gene end was trimmed by 4 bases and the J gene end by 6 bases; junction bases not matched to a gene: 9. This chain's CDR3 is CASSPTGLLDGYTF. The CDR3 coding sequence is TGCGCCAGCAGCCCGACAGGGTTGCTAGATGGCTACACCTTC.

This clonotype occurred a few times. The chain has TRBV4-1 and TRBJ1-2; D gene uncertain. Germline V lookup: CDR1 MGHRA, CDR2 YSYEKL. Trimming shortened V by 1 base and J by 0 bases, and 12 bases separated the two germline ends. The CDR3 totals 16 residues. CDR3 protein: CASSQGQPLANYGYTF. CDR3 bases: TGCGCCAGCAGCCAAGGCCAGCCCCTAGCTAACTATGGCTACACCTTC.

V usage is TRBV5-1 and J usage is TRBJ2-6; D is tentatively TRBD1 or TRBD2 (5 bases each). Germline assignment: CDR1 SGHRS and CDR2 YFSETQ. There are 16 residues in the CDR3. The V end was cut by 0 bases, the J end by 2 bases, with 9 bases between. Here the CDR3 reads CASSLEGSPGANVLTF. The CDR3 DNA is TGCGCCAGCAGCTTGGAGGGGAGCCCTGGGGCCAACGTCCTGACTTTC.

The genes are TRBV20-1 and TRBJ2-7, with TRBD1 identical over 8 bases. CDR1 is DFQATT and CDR2 is SNEGSKA in the germline V gene (reference sequence). The V and J ends lost 6 bases and 3 bases, in that order; junction bases with no gene match: 10. This CDR3 contains 14 residues. Here the CDR3 reads CSAGDRMGCYEQYF. The CDR3 DNA is TGCAGTGCGGGGGACAGGATGGGGTGCTACGAGCAGTACTTC.

Only a few counts were recorded for this clonotype. This sequence joins TRBV20-1 and TRBJ2-3; a possible D gene is TRBD2 (6 bases). V was pared by 0 bases and J by 2 bases, with 15 bases between. Germline CDR1 reads DFQATT; CDR2 reads SNEGSKA (reference sequence). The CDR3 has 16 residues. CDR3 DNA: TGCAGTGCTAGAGATAGAGTAGCGGACTACACAGATACGCAGTATTTT. Translating gives CSARDRVADYTDTQYF.